This T cell receptor (delta chain) appears in the sequencing data of a study of gammadelta T cells in human blood. Overall study findings and caveats: Polyclonal expansion of innate γδ T cells after birth appeared microbially driven.

In its sample, this clone ranks as large. Its cognate antigen is unknown. TCRdb reanalyzed the RT-PCR reads using CATT. Among approximately 2,000 delta-chain clones, around 3% were seen once, and the ten largest hold 20% to 25%. V lost 0 bases and J lost 1; bases outside the gene matches: 5. The CDR3 covers 16 residues. CDR1 GEAIGNYY and CDR2 EKD come from the germline V gene. The clonotype was recovered from a human fetus. Sample: Vgamma9Vdelta2 gamma-delta T cells from fetal blood. The V call is TRDV2, the J call TRDJ1; 9 nucleotides line up with TRDD3. DNA for the CDR3: TGTGCCTGTGACACCCTGGGGGATCGACTCACCGATAAACTCATCTTT. Its translation: CACDTLGDRLTDKLIF.